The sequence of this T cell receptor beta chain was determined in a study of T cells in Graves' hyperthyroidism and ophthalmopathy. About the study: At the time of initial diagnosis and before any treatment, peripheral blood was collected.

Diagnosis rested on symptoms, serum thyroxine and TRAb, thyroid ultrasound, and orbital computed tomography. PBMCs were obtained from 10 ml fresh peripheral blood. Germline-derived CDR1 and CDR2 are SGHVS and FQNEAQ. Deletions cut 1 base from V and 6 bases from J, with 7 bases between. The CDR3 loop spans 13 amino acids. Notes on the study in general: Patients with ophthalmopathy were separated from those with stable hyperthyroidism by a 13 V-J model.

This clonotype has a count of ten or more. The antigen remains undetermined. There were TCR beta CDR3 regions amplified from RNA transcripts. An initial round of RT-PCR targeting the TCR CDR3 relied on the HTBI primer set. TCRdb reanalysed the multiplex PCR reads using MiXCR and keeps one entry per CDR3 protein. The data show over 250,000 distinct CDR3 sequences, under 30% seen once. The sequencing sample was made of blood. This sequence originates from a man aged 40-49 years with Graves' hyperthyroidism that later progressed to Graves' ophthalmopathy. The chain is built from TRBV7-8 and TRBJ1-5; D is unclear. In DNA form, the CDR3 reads TGTGCCAGCAGCTTAGGAGGAGTTCAGCCCCAGCATTTT. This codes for CASSLGGVQPQHF.